Below are 15 T cell receptor beta chains sequenced from a single sample in a study of CD4+ T cells in melanoma. The repertoire was sequenced with immunoSEQ multiplex PCR; TCRdb's copy has only in-frame clones and lacks some. The sample lists over 15,000 clones, 81% seen once, with 5.4% in the top ten. The sequenced sample was cells from a culture (not recorded whether cultured in vitro). The receptors stem from a human donor with melanoma.

This clone was detected only a few times. The chain combines TRBV7-7 with TRBJ2-2, with 9 positions matching TRBD1. CDR3 length equals 13 residues. Trimming removed 10 bases from V and 5 bases from J; junction bases left unmatched: 5. Germline loops: CDR1 SSHAT, CDR2 FNYEAQ (reference sequence). The CDR3 reads CAIPTGGTGELFF. CDR3 in DNA: TGTGCCATCCCGACAGGGGGTACCGGGGAGCTGTTTTTT.

The chain employs TRBV7-4 and TRBJ1-6; 7 bases align to TRBD1. The CDR3 spans 22 residues. The V gene's germline CDR1 is SGHVT and CDR2 SQSDAQ. V trimming: 4 bases; J trimming: 2 bases; junction bases outside the gene matches: 23. In DNA, the CDR3 is TGTGCCAGCAGCTCTTCACGTTTCCGCAGGGGGTACAAAGGGGCCTATAATTCACCCCTCCACTTT. This gives the protein CASSSSRFRRGYKGAYNSPLHF.

The chain joins TRBV29-1 to TRBJ1-1; D is uncertain. Germline V gene data show CDR1 as SQVTM and CDR2 as ANQGSEA. This CDR3 contains 16 residues. Trimming shortened V by 1 base and J by 1 base, and 16 bases separated the two germline ends. CDR3 residues: CSVEATQLEGNTEAFF. The CDR3 nucleotides are TGCAGCGTTGAAGCAACACAGTTAGAGGGGAACACTGAAGCTTTCTTT.

This sequence joins TRBV7-3 and TRBJ1-5; no reliable D call. The CDR3 totals 15 residues. Trimming removed 2 bases at V and 2 bases at J, with 10 bases between. Germline-derived CDR1 and CDR2 are SGHTA and FQGTGA. This CDR3 is CASSLLDGCNQPQHF. The CDR3 bases are TGTGCCAGCAGCTTACTGGACGGATGCAATCAGCCCCAGCATTTT.

The chain has TRBV5-1 and TRBJ1-5, with D perhaps matching TRBD1 (6 bases). V was cut by 4 bases and J by 8 bases, with 19 bases left in between. This CDR3 region has 15 residues. Germline V lookup: CDR1 SGHRS, CDR2 YFSETQ. The CDR3 DNA reads as TGCGCCAGCAGCGCGGGACAAACCCTCGGGGAGCCCCAGCATTTT. This codes for CASSAGQTLGEPQHF.

The rearrangement joins TRBV2 to TRBJ1-1, with a tentative D call TRBD1 (5 bases). The CDR3 spans 12 residues. Trimming removed 10 bases at V and 5 bases at J, with 14 bases between. The germline V gene encodes CDR1 SNHLY and CDR2 FYNNEI. The CDR3 reads CATASGGTEAFF. The CDR3 DNA sequence: TGTGCCACAGCATCGGGGGGGACTGAAGCTTTCTTT.

The chain recombines TRBV27 with TRBJ1-4; 8 bases match TRBD1. The CDR3 consists of 18 residues. Germline loops: CDR1 MNHEY, CDR2 SMNVEV (reference sequence). Losses at the gene ends were 8 bases for V and 1 base for J; bases not matched to a gene: 15. The CDR3 coding sequence is TGTGCCAGCCTAGCCACTACAGGGGGAGTAGGAACTAATGAAAAACTGTTTTTT. It codes for CASLATTGGVGTNEKLFF.

This chain links TRBV6-5 with TRBJ1-1, with D uncertain. The V end was cut by 9 bases, the J end by 1 base, with 15 bases between. Germline CDR1 reads MNHEY; CDR2 reads SVGAGI. This CDR3 has 14 amino acids. CDR3 nucleotides: TGTGCCAGTCTTAAGATGGGGAGGAACACTGAAGCTTTCTTT. This translates into CASLKMGRNTEAFF.

This chain links TRBV11-2 with TRBJ2-2; D is ambiguous. The germline CDR1 and CDR2 sequences are SGHAT and FQNNGV. V lost 5 bases and J 8 bases, leaving 18 bases between the germline ends. This CDR3 comprises 15 residues. CDR3 sequence reads: CASSLVKVSTGELFF. The CDR3 DNA reads as TGTGCCAGCAGCCTGGTTAAGGTTTCAACGGGGGAGCTGTTTTTT.

V usage is TRBV6-5 and J usage is TRBJ2-7; the match to TRBD1 covers 11 bases. Per the germline V gene, CDR1 is MNHEY and CDR2 is SVGAGI. The CDR3 loop spans 14 amino acids. With 7 bases clipped from V and 4 bases from J, the junction kept 6 bases outside the gene matches. The CDR3 is CASISGQGAYEQYF. The CDR3 bases are TGTGCCAGCATCTCCGGACAGGGGGCTTACGAGCAGTACTTC.

In this sample, this clone turned up a few times. The rearrangement joins TRBV27 to TRBJ2-7; no clear D gene. Germline-derived CDR1 and CDR2 are MNHEY and SMNVEV (reference sequence). Between the trimmed V and J ends, which lost 4 bases and 2 bases, there was a span of 21 bases. This CDR3 contains 17 residues. The CDR3 here is CASSSYSRAPLTYEQYF. The CDR3 bases are TGTGCCAGCAGTTCCTACTCCCGGGCGCCTTTAACCTACGAGCAGTACTTC.

The chain is built from TRBV19 and TRBJ1-4; D is unclear. Trimming removed 5 bases at V and 8 bases at J, with 9 bases between. The length of the CDR3 is 12 residues. Per the germline V gene, CDR1 is LNHDA and CDR2 is SQIVND (reference sequence). The CDR3 region has the DNA TGTGCCAGTAGTGTCTCGCAGGAAAAACTGTTTTTT. It specifies CASSVSQEKLFF.

The chain couples TRBV11-2 to TRBJ2-7; 7 bases are shared with TRBD1. Germline V CDR1 and CDR2: SGHAT, FQNNGV. Unmatched junction bases numbered 8, after V lost 6 bases and J lost 0 bases. This CDR3 has 15 residues. The CDR3 DNA sequence: TGTGCCAGCAGACTCTGGGGACAGAGCTCCTACGAGCAGTACTTC. Translated: CASRLWGQSSYEQYF.

Here the CDR3 reads CASSQDRTPTDTQYF. The CDR3 DNA sequence: TGTGCCAGCAGTCAGGACCGTACGCCCACAGATACGCAGTATTTT. The chain couples TRBV7-2 to TRBJ2-3; no clear D gene. The CDR3 contains 15 residues. The V gene lost 6 bases and the J gene lost 2 bases, with 15 bases spanning the gap. Germline assignment: CDR1 SGHTA and CDR2 FQGNSA.

By share, this clone counts as medium-sized. This chain connects TRBV18 to TRBJ2-2, with 10 bases lining up with TRBD2. CDR1 KGHSH and CDR2 LQKENI come from the germline V gene. CDR3 size: 15 residues. The junction had 6 bases not matched to a gene; V was cut back by 7 bases and J by 4 bases. The CDR3 sequence: CASYSGGAGTGELFF. The CDR3 nucleotides are TGTGCCAGCTACAGCGGGGGGGCCGGCACCGGGGAGCTGTTTTTT.